This T cell receptor (beta chain) was documented in a study of human T cells and chemical hapten exposure. Overall study results and limits: Compared with pre-sensitization or healthy control sets, expanded TCRs clustered more.

This CDR3 region has 15 residues. The germline gives CDR1 SEHNR, CDR2 FQNEAQ (reference sequence). Trimming removed 3 bases at V and 6 bases at J, with 15 bases between. TCRdb fed the RACE reads into MiXCR, producing one record per CDR3 protein. In the table there are just over 80,000 distinct CDR3 sequences, around 10% of which are singletons. The time point here: patch test 1, 2 weeks after DPC sensitization. The treatment: therapeutic diphenylcyclopropenone sensitization with weekly scalp DPC. People who gave samples had alopecia, were 18 to 70 years old, and were suitable for DPC. This clonotype was seen at least ten times. Its antigen is still unknown.

The sample was whole blood, taken in connection with sensitization to the hapten diphenylcyclopropenone (DPC). This chain connects TRBV7-9 to TRBJ2-1, with D perhaps being TRBD1 or TRBD2 (5 bases each). The source is a woman aged 45 to 65 with alopecia areata. Some clones in this sample may be carry-over from other donors' samples. The CDR3: CASSFHGTSVNEQFF. In DNA, the CDR3 is TGTGCCAGCAGCTTCCACGGGACCTCTGTCAATGAGCAGTTCTTC.